This T cell receptor (beta chain) was documented in a study of blood T cells in healthy people across ages. Background on the study: The capture of about one barcoded beta molecule per two T cells was achieved by template switching.

CDR1 SGDLS and CDR2 YYNGEE come from the germline V gene. Deletions cut 2 bases from V and 2 bases from J, with 9 bases between. This CDR3 is built from 14 residues. This clonotype showed up just a few times. A second about 7 to 11 cycle PCR used barcoded and J-beta primers. MiXCR, applied by TCRdb to the 5' RACE reads, yields one record per CDR3 protein. Of approximately 680,000 distinct CDR3 sequences listed, roughly 30% are singletons. Sequencing was carried out using blood. The sequence was collected from an elderly woman in good health. The chain links TRBV9 to TRBJ2-3; D is undetermined. This CDR3 is CASSVQALTDTQYF. The CDR3 DNA is TGTGCCAGCAGCGTTCAAGCGCTCACAGATACGCAGTATTTT.